This TCR beta chain stems from a study of blood T cell repertoires in COVID-19. Study-wide background: Sample material is recorded as cDNA or gDNA derived from T cells, B-cell-depleted T cells, or PBMCs.

To note about this clone: This sample includes further DNA sequences coding for the same CDR3.

The assay was immunoSEQ multiplex PCR, and TCRdb's table has in-frame clones only and misses some. The sample holds 200,000 to 250,000 clones, 88% seen once. Which cohort a participant joined came from the clinical history participants gave. The specimen was PBMCs or T cells enriched from blood (not recorded which). The TCR sequence derives from a woman aged 25-40 years who had recovered from COVID-19.

CDR3 bases: TGTGCCAGCAGTGCGGGACTAGCGGGCTACAATGAGCAGTTCTTC. Its protein is CASSAGLAGYNEQFF. This chain connects TRBV9 to TRBJ2-1; 12 nucleotides match TRBD2. V shed 5 bases, J shed 3 bases, and the junction held 3 bases outside the gene matches. Germline loops: CDR1 SGDLS, CDR2 YYNGEE. This CDR3 region has 15 residues.